A single sample gave rise to the 11 T cell receptor beta chains below, sequenced in a study of cytomegalovirus exposure and HLA in healthy donors. The study ran its PCR with 60 Vbeta and 13 Jbeta primers. The table came from immunoSEQ multiplex PCR; TCRdb's copy has only in-frame clones and leaves some out. This sample yields roughly 150,000 clones, of which more than 75% are seen a single time; about an eighth belongs to the top ten. The sequencing input was PBMCs. These receptors came from a woman aged 40 to 49 in good health and CMV-seronegative.

This clone was seen only once. The chain uses TRBV7-3 and TRBJ1-6; TRBD1 matches 7 bases. Germline CDR1 is SGHTA and CDR2 is FQGTGA. V trimming: 4 bases; J trimming: 9 bases; junction bases outside the gene matches: 6. The CDR3 length is 14 residues. CDR3 sequence reads: CASSSGQDSSPLHF. CDR3 in DNA: TGTGCCAGCAGCTCCGGACAGGATAGTTCACCCCTCCACTTT.

The genes are TRBV18 and TRBJ1-5; D is unclear. The CDR3 spans 14 residues. V was pared by 0 bases and J by 2 bases, with 5 bases between. From germline, CDR1 is KGHSH and CDR2 LQKENI. The CDR3 DNA is TGTGCCAGCTCACCACCGGGCGGCAATCAGCCCCAGCATTTT. Protein product: CASSPPGGNQPQHF.

The rearrangement joins TRBV5-1 to TRBJ2-5; TRBD1 is a possible D gene (6 bases). The germline V and J ends were trimmed by 0 bases and 4 bases, with 13 bases remaining between them. CDR3 length: 15 residues. Germline lookup yields CDR1 SGHRS and CDR2 YFSETQ. CDR3 protein: CASSLAGATGETQYF. The CDR3 coding sequence is TGCGCCAGCAGCTTGGCAGGGGCTACAGGAGAGACCCAGTACTTC.

This clone appeared once. The chain links TRBV27 to TRBJ2-2; 11 nucleotides line up with TRBD1. Unmatched junction bases numbered 2, after V lost 3 bases and J lost 5 bases. This CDR3 has 15 residues. CDR1 and CDR2 (germline): MNHEY, SMNVEV (reference sequence). CDR3: CASSFGTGGTGELFF. DNA of the CDR3: TGTGCCAGCAGTTTTGGGACAGGGGGTACCGGGGAGCTGTTTTTT.

This clone has a single count. The rearrangement joins TRBV18 to TRBJ2-7, with 9 positions matching TRBD2. Germline V gene sequence: CDR1 KGHSH, CDR2 LQKENI. V shed 3 bases, J shed 2 bases, and the junction held 8 bases outside the gene matches. The CDR3 is 16 amino acids. In DNA form, the CDR3 reads TGTGCCAGCTCACCCGCGGGGGGGCTAGGCGCCTACGAGCAGTACTTC. Residues: CASSPAGGLGAYEQYF.

The chain couples TRBV7-9 to TRBJ2-2, with D perhaps matching TRBD2 (6 bases). This CDR3 comprises 17 residues. In germline, CDR1 is SEHNR, CDR2 FQNEAQ (reference sequence). Trimming shortened V by 8 bases and J by 2 bases, and 21 bases separated the two germline ends. The CDR3: CASSIRGRGKNTGELFF. CDR3 DNA: TGTGCCAGCTCTATTCGCGGGCGGGGAAAAAACACCGGGGAGCTGTTTTTT.

This rearrangement joins TRBV7-2 to TRBJ2-6, with D unresolved. The CDR3 contains 13 residues. V lost 4 bases to trimming and J lost 4 bases, with 5 bases between them. Germline CDR1 SGHTA, CDR2 FQGNSA. The CDR3 DNA is TGTGCCAGCAGCTCACTGGGGGCCAACGTCCTGACTTTC. As protein: CASSSLGANVLTF.

The genes are TRBV11-2 and TRBJ1-1, with TRBD1 as a possible D gene (6 bases). The germline V gene has CDR1 SGHAT and CDR2 FQNNGV. V lost 3 bases, J lost 6 bases, and 14 bases lay in between. The CDR3 spans 14 residues. The CDR3 region is CASSLYRESAEAFF. CDR3 bases: TGTGCCAGCAGCTTGTACAGGGAATCAGCTGAAGCTTTCTTT. The variable domain in full, completed from reference TRBV11-2 and TRBJ1-1, reads EAGVAQSPRYKIIEKRQSVAFWCNPISGHATLYWYQQILGQGPKLLIQFQNNGVVDDSQLPKDRFSAERLKGVDSTLKIQPAKLEDSAVYLCASSLYRESAEAFFGQGTRLTVV.

The genes are TRBV6-5 and TRBJ2-3; D gene unclear. Trimming took off 4 bases at V and 7 bases at J, with 9 bases between the two ends. Per germline, CDR1 MNHEY and CDR2 SVGAGI. The CDR3 is 12 residues long. CDR3 nucleotides: TGTGCCAGCAGTTCTAACGGGTATACGCAGTATTTT. Its protein product is CASSSNGYTQYF.

This chain's CDR3 is CASSADTGLANEKLFF. CDR3 in DNA: TGTGCCAGCAGCGCAGATACAGGGCTCGCTAATGAAAAACTGTTTTTT. This chain uses TRBV5-6 with TRBJ1-4, with D maybe TRBD1 (6 bases). V was cut by 4 bases and J by 3 bases, with 16 bases left in between. CDR1 SGHDT and CDR2 YYEEEE come from the germline V gene. This CDR3 region has 16 residues.

J is TRBJ2-5 and V is TRBV2; 9 nucleotides match TRBD1. V was pared by 3 bases and J by 6 bases, with 8 bases of the junction left unmatched. Germline V CDR1 and CDR2: SNHLY, FYNNEI. The CDR3 runs to 15 residues. CDR3 sequence: CASSDKYRGPQTQYF. The CDR3 region has the DNA TGTGCCAGCAGTGATAAGTACAGGGGGCCGCAGACCCAGTACTTC.